The sequence of this T cell receptor (beta chain) was determined in a study of blood T cell repertoires in COVID-19. Libraries were prepared by immunoSEQ multiplex PCR; TCRdb keeps only in-frame clonotypes and omits some of them. The sample has about 260,000 clones, around nine tenths seen once. The source is a man aged 35 to 55 who had recovered from COVID-19. The sequenced sample was peripheral blood.

CDR3 in amino acids: CASTGLADYNEQFF. The CDR3 DNA follows: TGTGCCAGCACGGGACTAGCGGATTACAATGAGCAGTTCTTC. The chain joins TRBV27 to TRBJ2-1, with TRBD2 matching over 11 bases. Per germline, CDR1 MNHEY and CDR2 SMNVEV (reference sequence). The CDR3 contains 14 residues. Trimming at V came to 7 bases and at J to 4 bases, leaving 3 bases not matched to a gene.